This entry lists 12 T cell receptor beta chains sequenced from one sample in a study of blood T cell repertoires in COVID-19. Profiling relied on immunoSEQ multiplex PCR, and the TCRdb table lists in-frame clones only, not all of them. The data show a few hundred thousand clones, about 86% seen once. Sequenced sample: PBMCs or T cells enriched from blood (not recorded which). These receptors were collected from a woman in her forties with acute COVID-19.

Written as DNA, the CDR3 is TGCGCCAGCAGCTCCCTTGGAGCCCCGAACACTGAAGCTTTCTTT. Translated, it gives CASSSLGAPNTEAFF. The genes are TRBV5-1 and TRBJ1-1; D not certain. Germline CDR1 and CDR2: SGHRS and YFSETQ. This CDR3 spans 15 amino acids. V was shortened by 3 bases and J by 1 base, with 13 bases between the two germline ends.

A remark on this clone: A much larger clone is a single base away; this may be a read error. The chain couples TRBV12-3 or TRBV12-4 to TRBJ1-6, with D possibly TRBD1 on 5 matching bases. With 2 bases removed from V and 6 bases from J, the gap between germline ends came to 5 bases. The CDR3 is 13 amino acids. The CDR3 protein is CASSLQGNSPLHF. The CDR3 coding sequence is TGTGCCAGCAGTTTACAGGGTAATTCACCCCTCCACTTT.

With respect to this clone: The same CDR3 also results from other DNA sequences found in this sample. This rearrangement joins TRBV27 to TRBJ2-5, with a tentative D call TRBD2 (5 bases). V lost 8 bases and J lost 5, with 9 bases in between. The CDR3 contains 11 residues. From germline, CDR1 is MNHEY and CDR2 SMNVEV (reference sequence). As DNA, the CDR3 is TGTGCCAGCTCCTCGGGGGAGACCCAGTACTTC. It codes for CASSSGETQYF.

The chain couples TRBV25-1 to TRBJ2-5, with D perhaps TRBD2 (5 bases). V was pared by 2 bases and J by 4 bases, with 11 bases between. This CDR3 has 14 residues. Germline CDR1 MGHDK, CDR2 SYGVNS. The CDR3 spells CASSESGLRETQYF. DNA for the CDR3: TGTGCCAGCAGTGAAAGCGGCCTAAGAGAGACCCAGTACTTC.

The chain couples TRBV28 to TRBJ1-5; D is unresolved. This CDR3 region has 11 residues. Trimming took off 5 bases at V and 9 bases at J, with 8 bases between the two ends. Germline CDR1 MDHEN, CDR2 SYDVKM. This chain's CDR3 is CASSAERPQHF. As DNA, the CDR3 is TGTGCCAGCAGTGCAGAGCGGCCCCAGCATTTT.

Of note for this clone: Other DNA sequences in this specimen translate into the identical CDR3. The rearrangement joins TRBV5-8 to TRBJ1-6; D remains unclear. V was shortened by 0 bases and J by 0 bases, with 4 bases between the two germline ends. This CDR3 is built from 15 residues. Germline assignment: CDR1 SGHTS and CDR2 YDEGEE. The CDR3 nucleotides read TGTGCCAGCAGCTTGGGTAGCTCCTATAATTCACCCCTCCACTTT. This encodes CASSLGSSYNSPLHF.

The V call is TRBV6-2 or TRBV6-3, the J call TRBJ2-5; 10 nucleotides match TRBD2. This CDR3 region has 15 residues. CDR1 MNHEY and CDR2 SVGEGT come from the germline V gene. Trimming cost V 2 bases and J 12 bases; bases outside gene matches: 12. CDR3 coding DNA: TGTGCCAGCAGTTACGGGGGGGGGCTAGCGGGAGTGGAGTACTTC. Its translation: CASSYGGGLAGVEYF.

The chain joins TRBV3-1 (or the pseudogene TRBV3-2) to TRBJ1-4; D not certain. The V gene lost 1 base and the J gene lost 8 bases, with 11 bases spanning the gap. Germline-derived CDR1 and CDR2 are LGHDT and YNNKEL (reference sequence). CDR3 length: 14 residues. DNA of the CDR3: TGTGCCAGCAGCCAAGCGCAGGCCTACGAAAAACTGTTTTTT. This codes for CASSQAQAYEKLFF.

The CDR3 DNA follows: TGTGCCAGCAGTTCGACGGGTCACTACACCGGGGAGCTGTTTTTT. Its protein product is CASSSTGHYTGELFF. The rearrangement joins TRBV14 to TRBJ2-2; no clear D. Between the trimmed V and J ends, which lost 6 bases and 3 bases, there was a span of 14 bases. Germline V gene data show CDR1 as SGHDN and CDR2 as FVKESK. The CDR3 sequence is 15 residues long. The whole variable domain, remainder taken from reference TRBV14 and TRBJ2-2, is EAGVTQFPSHSVIEKGQTVTLRCDPISGHDNLYWYRRVMGKEIKFLLHFVKESKQDESGMPNNRFLAERTGGTYSTLKVQPAELEDSGVYFCASSSTGHYTGELFFGEGSRLTVL.

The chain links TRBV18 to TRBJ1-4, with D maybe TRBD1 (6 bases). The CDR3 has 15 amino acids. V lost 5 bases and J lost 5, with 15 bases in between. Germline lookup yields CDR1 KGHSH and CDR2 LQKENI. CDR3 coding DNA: TGTGCCAGCTCAGCCTACAGGGAGTCGAATGAAAAACTGTTTTTT. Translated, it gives CASSAYRESNEKLFF.

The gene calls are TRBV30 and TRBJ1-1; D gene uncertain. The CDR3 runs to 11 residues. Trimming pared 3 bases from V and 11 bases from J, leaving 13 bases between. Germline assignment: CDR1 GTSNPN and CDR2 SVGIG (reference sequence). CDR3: CAWRRAGKAFF. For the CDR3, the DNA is TGTGCCTGGAGGCGAGCTGGTAAGGCTTTCTTT.

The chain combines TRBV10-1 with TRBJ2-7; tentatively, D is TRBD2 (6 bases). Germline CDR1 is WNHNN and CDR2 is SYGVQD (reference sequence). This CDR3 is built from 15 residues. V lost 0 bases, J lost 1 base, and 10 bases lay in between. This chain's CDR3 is CASSESGRGSYEQYF. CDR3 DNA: TGCGCCAGCAGTGAGTCCGGCCGGGGGTCCTACGAGCAGTACTTC.